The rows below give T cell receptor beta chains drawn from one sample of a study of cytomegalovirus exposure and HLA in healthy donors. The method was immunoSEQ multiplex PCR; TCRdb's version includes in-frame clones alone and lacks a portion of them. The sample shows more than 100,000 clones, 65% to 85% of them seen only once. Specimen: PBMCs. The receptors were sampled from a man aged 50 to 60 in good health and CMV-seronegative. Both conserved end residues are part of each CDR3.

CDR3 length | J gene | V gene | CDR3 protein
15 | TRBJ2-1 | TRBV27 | CASSLEAGGRDEQFF
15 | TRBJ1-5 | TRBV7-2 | CASSPAGQGDQPQHF
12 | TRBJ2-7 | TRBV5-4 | CASSLLEYEQYF
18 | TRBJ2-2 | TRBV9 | CASSFLSGGPYNTGELFF
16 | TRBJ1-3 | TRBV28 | CASSLSGLQGGDTIYF
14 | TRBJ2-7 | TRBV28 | CARLRGTGNYEQYF
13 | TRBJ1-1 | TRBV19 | CASSPPGNTEAFF
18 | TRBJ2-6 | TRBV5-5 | CASSLVGTGGYGANVLTF
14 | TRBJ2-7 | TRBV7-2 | CASSLLSGVDEQYF
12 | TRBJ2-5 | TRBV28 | CASSLLGEPAHF